This is a list of T cell receptor beta chains from one sample in a study of blood T cell repertoires in COVID-19. Some clones are missing from TCRdb's copy, which holds only in-frame ones; the method was immunoSEQ multiplex PCR. Here the sample spans some 270,000 clones, roughly nine tenths being singletons. Input material: peripheral blood. The receptors originated from a woman aged 40 to 55 who had recovered from COVID-19. Both conserved end residues are part of each CDR3. D genes are given only for firm matches. Not all rows give a size; the values are once, few, many and, for expanded clones, a class.

j_call	d_call	cdr3_length	v_call	clone_size	cdr3_aa	cdr3_nt
TRBJ2-3	.	13	TRBV2	.	CASSGAGEDTQYF	TGTGCCAGCAGTGGGGCAGGGGAAGATACGCAGTATTTT
TRBJ1-2	.	16	TRBV6-5	.	CASSWATGKAFDGYTF	TGTGCCAGCAGTTGGGCGACAGGAAAAGCCTTTGACGGCTACACCTTC
TRBJ2-3	TRBD2	15	TRBV6-4	once	CASSQLAGGPDTQYF	TGTGCCAGCAGCCAACTAGCGGGGGGGCCAGATACGCAGTATTTT
TRBJ2-2	TRBD1	19	TRBV5-1	.	CASSLTGPGQGKFGGELFF	TGCGCCAGCAGCTTGACGGGCCCCGGACAGGGAAAATTTGGCGGGGAGCTGTTTTTT
TRBJ2-7	TRBD1	13	TRBV10-3	.	CATIGQGAYEQYF	TGTGCCACCATAGGACAGGGGGCCTACGAGCAGTACTTC
TRBJ1-5	TRBD1	14	TRBV12-5	few	CASRGQGNNQPQHF	TGTGCTAGCCGGGGACAGGGTAACAATCAGCCCCAGCATTTT
TRBJ1-2	.	14	TRBV6-5	.	CASVPRGRGYGYTF	TGTGCCAGCGTACCCAGGGGCCGCGGCTATGGCTACACCTTC
TRBJ1-2	.	14	TRBV29-1	.	CSVVPGLVSYGYTF	TGCAGCGTTGTACCAGGGCTCGTATCCTATGGCTACACCTTC
TRBJ1-5	TRBD1	17	TRBV7-2	.	CATSGTGGTYSNQPQHF	TGTGCCACCTCCGGGACAGGGGGGACCTATAGCAATCAGCCCCAGCATTTT
TRBJ2-1	.	16	TRBV27	.	CASRPTGLLSLYEQFF	TGTGCCAGCAGACCGACAGGACTCCTATCTCTATATGAGCAGTTCTTC
TRBJ2-5	TRBD2	15	TRBV11-2	.	CASRPLAGNQETQYF	TGTGCCAGCAGGCCTCTAGCGGGAAACCAAGAGACCCAGTACTTC
TRBJ2-7	.	12	TRBV7-9	.	CASSLKPYEQYF	TGTGCCAGCAGCTTGAAGCCCTACGAGCAGTACTTC
TRBJ2-1	TRBD2	16	TRBV18	.	CASSPPVGGWYNEQFF	TGTGCCAGCTCACCACCGGTGGGGGGGTGGTACAATGAGCAGTTCTTC
TRBJ2-7	TRBD2	17	TRBV10-3	.	CAISESPLAGVFYEQYF	TGTGCCATCAGTGAGTCGCCTCTAGCGGGGGTCTTCTACGAGCAGTACTTC
TRBJ2-7	.	13	TRBV7-3	.	CASSSRLPYEQYF	TGTGCCAGCAGCTCACGACTACCCTACGAGCAGTACTTC
TRBJ2-2	.	14	TRBV4-3	.	CASSQISGTGELFF	TGCGCCAGCAGCCAAATCAGCGGGACCGGGGAGCTGTTTTTT
TRBJ1-3	.	16	TRBV19	.	CASSMAAPRSGNTIYF	TGTGCCAGTAGTATGGCGGCACCGCGCTCTGGAAACACCATATATTTT
TRBJ2-5	.	12	TRBV28	.	CASRGPTETQYF	TGTGCCAGCAGGGGGCCAACGGAGACCCAGTACTTC
TRBJ1-1	TRBD1	17	TRBV10-1	few	CASSEMLSQGAIPGAFF	TGCGCCAGCAGTGAAATGTTGTCCCAGGGGGCAATCCCTGGAGCTTTCTTT
TRBJ1-2	.	14	TRBV6-5	.	CASTPPGRSYGYTF	TGTGCCAGCACCCCCCCGGGTCGGTCCTATGGCTACACCTTC
TRBJ2-5	.	13	TRBV24-1	.	CATSGAREETQYF	TGTGCCACCAGTGGTGCCAGGGAAGAGACCCAGTACTTC
TRBJ1-6	TRBD1	14	TRBV28	.	CASSPGQGLAPLHF	TGTGCCAGCAGTCCGGGACAGGGTCTCGCACCCCTCCACTTT
TRBJ1-4	TRBD1	17	TRBV18	.	CASSPREILGTGGKLFF	TGTGCCAGCTCACCGAGAGAGATTTTGGGGACAGGGGGTAAACTGTTTTTT
TRBJ2-2	TRBD1	15	TRBV6-5	.	CASKKDRGLYGELFF	TGTGCCAGCAAGAAGGACAGGGGGCTGTACGGGGAGCTGTTTTTT
TRBJ1-1	.	15	TRBV6-5	.	CASTLRPAADTEAFF	TGTGCCAGCACCTTAAGACCAGCGGCGGACACTGAAGCTTTCTTT
TRBJ1-1	.	13	TRBV6-5	few	CASTKDRNTEAFF	TGTGCCAGCACTAAGGACAGGAACACTGAAGCTTTCTTT
TRBJ2-4	.	14	TRBV28	.	CASSGGTPGNIQYF	TGTGCCAGCAGTGGGGGGACGCCTGGGAACATTCAGTACTTC
TRBJ2-7	.	13	TRBV7-9	.	CASSLGAGTEQYF	TGTGCCAGCAGCTTAGGGGCGGGGACCGAGCAGTACTTC
TRBJ1-2	TRBD1	15	TRBV6-5	.	CASYTPWDRGYGYTF	TGTGCCAGTTATACCCCCTGGGACAGGGGCTATGGCTACACCTTC
TRBJ2-5	.	11	TRBV20-1	.	CRWTEKETQYF	TGCAGATGGACTGAGAAAGAGACCCAGTACTTC
TRBJ2-1	.	15	TRBV11-3	.	CASSLDPAVYNEQFF	TGTGCCAGCAGCTTAGATCCCGCGGTTTACAATGAGCAGTTCTTC
TRBJ2-3	TRBD2	16	TRBV5-1	.	CASSSLGGGGTDTQYF	TGCGCCAGCAGCTCTCTTGGCGGGGGAGGTACAGATACGCAGTATTTT
TRBJ2-3	TRBD2	16	TRBV7-9	.	CASSLSASGLTDTQYF	TGTGCCAGCAGCTTAAGCGCTAGCGGGCTCACAGATACGCAGTATTTT
TRBJ2-3	TRBD2	14	TRBV11-3	.	CASSISGRTDTQYF	TGTGCCAGCAGCATTAGCGGGAGAACAGATACGCAGTATTTT
TRBJ1-3	TRBD1	15	TRBV5-1	once	CASSLGRGPGNTIYF	TGCGCCAGCAGCTTGGGTAGGGGGCCTGGAAACACCATATATTTT
TRBJ1-6	.	14	TRBV3-1/TRBV3-2	.	CASSQVGGNSPLHF	TGTGCCAGCAGCCAAGTCGGAGGTAATTCACCCCTCCACTTT
TRBJ2-2	.	13	TRBV27	few	CASRDINTGELFF	TGTGCCAGCAGGGACATTAACACCGGGGAGCTGTTTTTT
TRBJ1-2	TRBD1	16	TRBV2	.	CASSAIRQGASGGYTF	TGTGCCAGCAGTGCTATCCGACAGGGGGCGTCGGGTGGCTACACCTTC
TRBJ2-7	TRBD2	14	TRBV3-1/TRBV3-2	.	CASSPGGGAYEQYF	TGTGCCAGCAGCCCCGGCGGGGGGGCGTACGAGCAGTACTTC
TRBJ1-2	TRBD1	16	TRBV27	.	CARIGQGAGGDRGYTF	TGTGCCAGGATTGGACAGGGGGCAGGTGGTGATCGGGGCTACACCTTC
TRBJ2-1	.	12	TRBV3-1/TRBV3-2	.	CASSLQYNEQFF	TGTGCCAGCAGCCTACAATACAATGAGCAGTTCTTC
TRBJ1-2	.	13	TRBV11-2	.	CASSLDHGGGYTF	TGTGCCAGCAGCTTAGATCACGGGGGGGGCTACACCTTC
TRBJ2-1	.	14	TRBV3-1/TRBV3-2	.	CASSQGRTHNEQFF	TGTGCCAGCAGCCAAGGGAGGACCCACAATGAGCAGTTCTTC
TRBJ1-2	.	13	TRBV6-5	once	CASSYSPGYGYTF	TGTGCCAGCAGTTACTCCCCCGGGTATGGCTACACCTTC
TRBJ1-2	.	13	TRBV3-1/TRBV3-2	.	CASSQGWTDGYTF	TGTGCCAGCAGCCAAGGTTGGACAGATGGCTACACCTTC
TRBJ2-2	.	14	TRBV27	once	CASSSNLGGGELFF	TGTGCCAGCAGTTCAAATTTAGGGGGTGGGGAGCTGTTTTTT
TRBJ1-5	TRBD1	14	TRBV19	.	CASRRGTGNQPQHF	TGTGCCAGTAGGAGGGGGACAGGGAATCAGCCCCAGCATTTT
TRBJ2-2	TRBD2	15	TRBV6-5	.	CASSYPSGGPGELFF	TGTGCCAGCAGTTACCCTAGCGGGGGCCCCGGGGAGCTGTTTTTT
TRBJ1-1	.	14	TRBV7-2	.	CASSLAGRYTEAFF	TGTGCCAGCAGCTTAGCGGGGCGTTACACTGAAGCTTTCTTT
TRBJ2-1	TRBD2	17	TRBV18	.	CASSPLGLAGGSNEQFF	TGTGCCAGCTCACCACTTGGACTAGCGGGAGGCAGTAATGAGCAGTTCTTC
TRBJ1-1	.	12	TRBV6-5	.	CASIGGNTEAFF	TGTGCCAGCATTGGAGGAAACACTGAAGCTTTCTTT
TRBJ2-7	.	14	TRBV28	once	CASRLWGAVDEQYF	TGTGCCAGCCGGTTATGGGGGGCGGTCGACGAGCAGTACTTC
TRBJ2-5	TRBD1	17	TRBV9	.	CASSATGTGGTGETQYF	TGTGCCAGCAGCGCAACCGGGACAGGGGGGACCGGCGAGACCCAGTACTTC
TRBJ2-3	TRBD2	15	TRBV3-1/TRBV3-2	.	CASSRRSAGGLAQYF	TGTGCCAGCAGCCGGCGCTCAGCGGGGGGCTTGGCGCAGTATTTT
TRBJ2-1	.	12	TRBV18	once	CASSSLGSEQFF	TGTGCCAGCTCCTCCCTGGGGAGTGAGCAGTTCTTC